This is a list of T cell receptor beta chains from one sample in a study of low-dose radiotherapy and immunotherapy resistance in tumors. One entry per CDR3 protein results from TCRdb running MiXCR on the reads. The profile shows about 80,000 distinct CDR3 sequences, less than 20% of them singletons. Sequenced here: PBMCs, sampled after low-dose radiotherapy plus immunotherapy. Receptor source: a male donor with prostate cancer. Each CDR3 is given without its conserved first and last residue. Fields, in order: clone size, V gene, CDR3 protein. Size values are once, few and many counts, or a class for expanded clones, and some rows have none.

abundance: .; v_gene: TRBV20-1; CDR3aa: SARDLAGRNEQF
abundance: many; v_gene: TRBV7-2; CDR3aa: ASSLFGLAGALGNEQF
abundance: many; v_gene: TRBV12-3/TRBV12-4; CDR3aa: ASKKRMFQETQY
abundance: many; v_gene: TRBV28; CDR3aa: ASKRTGGVYEQY
abundance: many; v_gene: TRBV12-3/TRBV12-4; CDR3aa: ASRGQAPGPQH
abundance: many; v_gene: TRBV2; CDR3aa: ASNQRGNEKLF
abundance: .; v_gene: TRBV27; CDR3aa: ASSRSVLLTDTQY
abundance: many; v_gene: TRBV29-1; CDR3aa: SVGGVGELF
abundance: many; v_gene: TRBV4-1; CDR3aa: ASSQDPRRTQETQY
abundance: many; v_gene: TRBV6-6; CDR3aa: ASSSSGGGTQY
abundance: .; v_gene: TRBV20-1; CDR3aa: SAPRGLLNEQF
abundance: .; v_gene: TRBV28; CDR3aa: ASSSWTSGPAAYEQY
abundance: many; v_gene: TRBV28; CDR3aa: ASSFGGIYEQY
abundance: many; v_gene: TRBV13; CDR3aa: ATGRAGEVYNEQF
abundance: many; v_gene: TRBV9; CDR3aa: ASSVGAGVNYEQY
abundance: many; v_gene: TRBV20-1; CDR3aa: SARDGRQGEETQY
abundance: many; v_gene: TRBV5-8; CDR3aa: ASSFDRAEAF
abundance: many; v_gene: TRBV20-1; CDR3aa: SARIGRVDLYEQY
abundance: many; v_gene: TRBV27; CDR3aa: ASSPGLAGVSYEQY
abundance: many; v_gene: TRBV4-2; CDR3aa: ASSQDPADTQY
abundance: many; v_gene: TRBV7-3; CDR3aa: ASSMGTENTEAF
abundance: once; v_gene: TRBV29-1; CDR3aa: SVEVRRYEQY
abundance: many; v_gene: TRBV30; CDR3aa: AWRTGTGGPYGYT
abundance: many; v_gene: TRBV7-2; CDR3aa: ASRSVIASHNEQF
abundance: many; v_gene: TRBV24-1; CDR3aa: ATSDLLAGGADTQY
abundance: many; v_gene: TRBV20-1; CDR3aa: SAFGLAGVEQY
abundance: many; v_gene: TRBV28; CDR3aa: ASSLGQGGEKLF
abundance: many; v_gene: TRBV29-1; CDR3aa: SVHAGNSYEQY
abundance: many; v_gene: TRBV7-2; CDR3aa: ASSPRNRGLGHEQF
abundance: .; v_gene: TRBV5-4; CDR3aa: ATTSGMFYEQY
abundance: many; v_gene: TRBV20-1; CDR3aa: SARRVYEQY
abundance: many; v_gene: TRBV20-1; CDR3aa: SVTRGGSNEQF
abundance: many; v_gene: TRBV29-1; CDR3aa: SVGLVVLEDTQY
abundance: many; v_gene: TRBV28; CDR3aa: ASREGWNEQY
abundance: many; v_gene: TRBV30; CDR3aa: AWSVPGLAGGPAAYEQY
abundance: few; v_gene: TRBV7-8; CDR3aa: ASSLVGQGTSYEQY
abundance: many; v_gene: TRBV5-1; CDR3aa: ASRGGGPYNEQF
abundance: many; v_gene: TRBV7-2; CDR3aa: ASGLALTEQY
abundance: many; v_gene: TRBV6-5; CDR3aa: ASNDFQAGNNEQF
abundance: .; v_gene: TRBV27; CDR3aa: ASKKLTNTGELF
abundance: many; v_gene: TRBV12-3/TRBV12-4; CDR3aa: ASSRTPNEKLF
abundance: many; v_gene: TRBV29-1; CDR3aa: SVALAVTYEQY
abundance: many; v_gene: TRBV4-2; CDR3aa: ASSQEAGSTGELF
abundance: many; v_gene: TRBV20-1; CDR3aa: SARDHLGGLTDTQY
abundance: many; v_gene: TRBV5-6; CDR3aa: ASSLASEQF
abundance: few; v_gene: TRBV18; CDR3aa: ASSPSNQETQY
abundance: many; v_gene: TRBV20-1; CDR3aa: SARLPGTYNEQF
abundance: many; v_gene: TRBV4-1; CDR3aa: ASSPPGQGYYGYT
abundance: many; v_gene: TRBV9; CDR3aa: ASSPFAVSGANVLT
abundance: many; v_gene: TRBV20-1; CDR3aa: SARDYRGTGELF